This TCR beta chain came from a study of T cell changes during pregnancy in multiple sclerosis. This CDR3 contains 11 residues. With 3 bases removed from V and 15 bases from J, the gap between germline ends came to 12 bases. Germline CDR1 and CDR2: KGHSH and LQKENI. The protocol was immunoSEQ multiplex PCR, while the TCRdb copy is restricted to in-frame clones and leaves out a portion. The table lists roughly 53,000 clones, about 91% of them singletons. This receptor was taken from a female donor in good health, enrolled as a control in a pregnancy study. Sample: CD4+ T cells from peripheral blood mononuclear cells, taken in the second trimester of pregnancy. J is TRBJ2-1 and V is TRBV18; D possibly corresponds to TRBD2 (5 bases). The DNA for the CDR3 is TGTGCCAGCTCACCCGGGGAAATAGCGTTCTTC. This sequence encodes CASSPGEIAFF.